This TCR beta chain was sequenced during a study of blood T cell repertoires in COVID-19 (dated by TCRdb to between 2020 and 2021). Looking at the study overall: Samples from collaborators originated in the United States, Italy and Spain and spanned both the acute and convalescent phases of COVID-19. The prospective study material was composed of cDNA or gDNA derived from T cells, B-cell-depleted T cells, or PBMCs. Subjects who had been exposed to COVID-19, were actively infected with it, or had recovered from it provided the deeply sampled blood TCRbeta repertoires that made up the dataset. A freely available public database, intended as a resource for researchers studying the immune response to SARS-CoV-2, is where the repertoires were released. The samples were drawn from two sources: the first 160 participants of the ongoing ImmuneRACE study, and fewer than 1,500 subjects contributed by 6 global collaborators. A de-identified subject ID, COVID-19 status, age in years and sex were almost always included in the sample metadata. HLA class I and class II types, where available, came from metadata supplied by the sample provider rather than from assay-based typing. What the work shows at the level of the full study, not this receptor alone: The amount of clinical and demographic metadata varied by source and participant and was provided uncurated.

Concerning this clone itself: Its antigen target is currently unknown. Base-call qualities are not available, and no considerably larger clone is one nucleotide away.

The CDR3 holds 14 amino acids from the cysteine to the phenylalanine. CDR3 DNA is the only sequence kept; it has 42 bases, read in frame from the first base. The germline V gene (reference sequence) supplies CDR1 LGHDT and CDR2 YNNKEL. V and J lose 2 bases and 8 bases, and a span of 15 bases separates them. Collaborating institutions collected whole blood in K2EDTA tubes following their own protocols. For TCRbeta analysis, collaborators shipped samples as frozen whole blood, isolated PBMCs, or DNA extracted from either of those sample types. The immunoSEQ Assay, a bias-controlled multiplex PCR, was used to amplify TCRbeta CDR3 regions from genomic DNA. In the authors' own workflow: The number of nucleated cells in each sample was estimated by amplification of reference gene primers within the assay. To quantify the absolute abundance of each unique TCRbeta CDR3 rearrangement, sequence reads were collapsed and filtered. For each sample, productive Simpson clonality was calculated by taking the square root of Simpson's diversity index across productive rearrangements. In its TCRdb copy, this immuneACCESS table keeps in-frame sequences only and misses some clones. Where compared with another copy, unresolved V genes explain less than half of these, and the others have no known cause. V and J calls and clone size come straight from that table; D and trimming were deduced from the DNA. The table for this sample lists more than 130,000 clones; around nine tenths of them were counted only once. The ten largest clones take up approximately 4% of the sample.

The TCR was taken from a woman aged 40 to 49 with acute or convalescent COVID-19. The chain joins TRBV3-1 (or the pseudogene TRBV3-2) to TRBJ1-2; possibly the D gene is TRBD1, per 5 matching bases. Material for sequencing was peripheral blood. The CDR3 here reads CASSQPYTRGGYTF. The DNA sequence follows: TGTGCCAGCAGCCAACCTTATACGCGGGGCGGCTACACCTTC.